The clone carrying this TCR beta chain was recorded many times. Its antigen is unknown. The TCR beta CDR3 regions underwent amplification from RNA transcripts. In the first round, RT-PCR was carried out with HTBI primers, and a multiplex PCR formed the second round. TCRdb re-derived calls from the multiplex PCR reads in MiXCR, one entry per CDR3 protein. Among about 210,000 distinct CDR3 sequences, around 30% were seen once, and the ten largest hold about 8.2%. The V and J ends lost 8 bases and 2 bases, in that order; junction bases with no gene match: 9. The CDR3 is 14 residues long. Germline values: CDR1 MDHEN, CDR2 SYDVKM. The source of the sample is a study of Graves' ophthalmopathy and Graves' hyperthyroidism. Study-wide background: The authors collected peripheral blood at initial diagnosis, before any treatment.

The study's findings and limits: Blood also carried most expanded thyroid clonotypes exceeding 0.001 frequency. Prediction of ophthalmopathy progression reached around 70% sensitivity and around 72% specificity.

Ophthalmopathy cases showed moderate-to-severe activity, scoring CAS ≥3 and NOSPECS ≥4, with duration under 3 months. Input material: peripheral blood. The chain is built from TRBV28 and TRBJ2-7; TRBD1 agrees at 7 bases. The source is a man aged 45-65 years with Graves' ophthalmopathy. The CDR3 spells CASQEPGQPYEQYF. The CDR3 DNA is TGTGCCAGCCAGGAACCGGGACAGCCCTACGAGCAGTACTTC.